This entry lists 19 T cell receptor beta chains sequenced from one sample in a study of blood T cell repertoires in COVID-19. The assay was immunoSEQ multiplex PCR, and TCRdb's table has in-frame clones only and misses some. The sample consists of over 150,000 clones, about 83% of them appearing once. The sequencing input was peripheral blood. Receptors originate from a woman aged 70-85 years with COVID-19, enrolled during active disease.

The rearrangement links TRBV28 to TRBJ2-1; a possible D gene is TRBD2 (6 bases). The V end was cut by 2 bases, the J end by 3 bases, with 20 bases between. Germline-derived CDR1 and CDR2 are MDHEN and SYDVKM. The CDR3 is 18 amino acids. The CDR3 loop reads CASSLDFGIGGYYNEQFF. The DNA of the CDR3 is TGTGCCAGCAGTTTAGACTTCGGAATTGGAGGGTACTACAATGAGCAGTTCTTC.

V gene TRBV6-5 combines with J gene TRBJ1-3, with D possibly TRBD1 on 6 matching bases. The CDR3 is made up of 15 amino acids. V was clipped by 8 bases and J by 8 bases, with 22 bases between them. Germline V lookup: CDR1 MNHEY, CDR2 SVGAGI. The CDR3 sequence is CASFPRSGGDDTIYF. For the CDR3, the DNA is TGTGCCAGCTTCCCCCGATCGGGGGGCGACGACACCATATATTTT.

In DNA form, the CDR3 reads TGTGCCAGCAGCCTCGACGAGGGTCTTGGTGGCTACACCTTC. This translates into CASSLDEGLGGYTF. The V and J genes are TRBV5-6 and TRBJ1-2; no definite D call. Trimming removed 4 bases at V and 7 bases at J, with 17 bases between. This CDR3 has 14 amino acids. In germline, CDR1 is SGHDT, CDR2 YYEEEE.

The genes are TRBV5-1 and TRBJ2-3; D is uncertain. CDR1 and CDR2 from the germline V gene are SGHRS and YFSETQ. Trimming pared 4 bases from V and 0 bases from J, leaving 9 bases between. The CDR3 is 14 amino acids. This CDR3 is CASSPGFSTDTQYF. The CDR3 coding sequence is TGCGCCAGCAGCCCAGGTTTTAGCACAGATACGCAGTATTTT.

The V and J genes are TRBV30 and TRBJ2-2, with TRBD1 matching over 7 bases. The J segment lost 6 bases and the V segment lost 4 bases, leaving 8 bases of the junction unmatched. The germline gives CDR1 GTSNPN, CDR2 SVGIG (reference sequence). The CDR3 extends over 14 amino acids. CDR3 sequence (DNA): TGTGCCTGGACTCAAACAGGGGTCGCCGGGGAGCTGTTTTTT. Protein: CAWTQTGVAGELFF.

The rearrangement links TRBV7-8 to TRBJ2-7; D ambiguous. Germline V gene data show CDR1 as SGHVS and CDR2 as FQNEAQ. V was trimmed by 1 base and J by 0 bases, leaving 4 bases between them. The CDR3 totals 13 residues. The CDR3 DNA reads TGTGCCAGCAGCTTAGTGCGCTCCTACGAGCAGTACTTC. This translates into CASSLVRSYEQYF. Full variable domain (rest looked up from reference TRBV7-8 and TRBJ2-7): GAGVSQSPRYKVAKRGQDVALRCDPISGHVSLFWYQQALGQGPEFLTYFQNEAQLDKSGLPSDRFFAERPEGSVSTLKIQRTQQEDSAVYLCASSLVRSYEQYFGPGTRLTVT.

The rearrangement uses TRBV7-2 and TRBJ1-2, with D possibly matching TRBD1 (6 bases). The CDR3 is 15 amino acids. CDR1 is SGHTA and CDR2 is FQGNSA in the germline V gene. Trimming took off 4 bases at V and 1 base at J, with 13 bases between the two ends. The CDR3 sequence is CASSSTGMVNYGYTF. For the CDR3, the DNA is TGTGCCAGCAGCTCTACAGGGATGGTTAACTATGGCTACACCTTC.

This clone occurred once. The chain joins TRBV6-5 to TRBJ2-7; 8 bases match TRBD1. The ends lost 2 bases at V and 3 bases at J; junction bases unmatched: 6. This CDR3 region has 15 residues. The V gene's germline CDR1 is MNHEY and CDR2 SVGAGI. This CDR3 is CASSYTGTGIYEQYF. The CDR3 DNA is TGTGCCAGCAGTTACACCGGGACAGGCATCTACGAGCAGTACTTC.

This rearrangement joins TRBV5-1 to TRBJ2-5, with TRBD1 matching 12 bases. This CDR3 is 16 amino acids long. Trimming cost V 0 bases and J 5 bases; bases outside gene matches: 5. The germline gives CDR1 SGHRS, CDR2 YFSETQ. The CDR3 region has the DNA TGCGCCAGCAGCTTGGCGGGGACAGGGGGCGGTGAGACCCAGTACTTC. Residues: CASSLAGTGGGETQYF.

The V gene is TRBV20-1, the J gene TRBJ1-1; possibly TRBD1 for D (5 bases). The CDR3 is made up of 11 amino acids. Per germline, CDR1 DFQATT and CDR2 SNEGSKA (reference sequence). Trimming stripped 4 bases from V and 5 bases from J, with 8 bases between. CDR3 nucleotides: TGCAGTGCTACGGGGGATACTGAAGCTTTCTTT. Its protein is CSATGDTEAFF.

The chain links TRBV30 to TRBJ1-2, with 8 bases fitting TRBD1. There are 15 residues in the CDR3. After removal of 2 bases from V and 8 bases from J, the junction contained 13 bases not matched to a gene. CDR1 and CDR2 (germline): GTSNPN, SVGIG (reference sequence). CDR3: CAWSQGAETLWGYTF. The CDR3 nucleotides are TGTGCCTGGAGTCAGGGGGCGGAAACCCTATGGGGCTACACCTTC. Full variable domain (remainder filled in from reference TRBV30 and TRBJ1-2): SQTIHQWPATLVQPVGSPLSLECTVEGTSNPNLYWYRQAAGRGLQLLFYSVGIGQISSEVPQNLSASRPQDRQFILSSKKLLLSDSGFYLCAWSQGAETLWGYTFGSGTRLTVV.

This chain joins TRBV30 and TRBJ1-5, with 10 bases lining up with TRBD1. This CDR3 has 15 amino acids. In germline, CDR1 is GTSNPN, CDR2 SVGIG (reference sequence). The V gene end was trimmed by 4 bases and the J gene end by 6 bases; junction bases not matched to a gene: 9. This chain's CDR3 is CAWNSGTGAGQPQHF. The CDR3 region has the DNA TGTGCCTGGAACTCCGGGACAGGGGCCGGTCAGCCCCAGCATTTT.

The rearrangement links TRBV7-8 to TRBJ1-5, with D possibly matching TRBD1 (6 bases). V lost 3 bases and J 7 bases, leaving 13 bases between the germline ends. CDR3 length: 14 residues. Per germline, CDR1 SGHVS and CDR2 FQNEAQ. The CDR3 region is CASSFADRTQPQHF. The CDR3 region has the DNA TGTGCCAGCAGCTTTGCCGACAGGACACAGCCCCAGCATTTT. Combining the CDR3 with reference TRBV7-8 and TRBJ1-5 gives the whole variable domain GAGVSQSPRYKVAKRGQDVALRCDPISGHVSLFWYQQALGQGPEFLTYFQNEAQLDKSGLPSDRFFAERPEGSVSTLKIQRTQQEDSAVYLCASSFADRTQPQHFGDGTRLSIL.

The rearrangement joins TRBV6-2 or TRBV6-3 to TRBJ1-6; no clear D. There are 14 residues in the CDR3. Germline CDR1 MNHEY, CDR2 SVGEGT. V shed 2 bases and J shed 10 bases, with 12 bases lying between them. The CDR3: CASSYGRGGSPLHF. The CDR3 coding sequence is TGTGCCAGCAGTTACGGCAGAGGCGGCTCACCCCTCCACTTT.

This chain links TRBV9 with TRBJ1-5; 8 nucleotides match TRBD1. Germline CDR1 is SGDLS and CDR2 is YYNGEE. This CDR3 is built from 15 residues. Losses at the gene ends were 2 bases for V and 0 bases for J; bases not matched to a gene: 1. The CDR3 is CASSVGQGSNQPQHF. DNA for the CDR3: TGTGCCAGCAGCGTTGGACAGGGTAGCAATCAGCCCCAGCATTTT.

Regarding this clone: The same CDR3 arises from other DNA sequences in this sample as well. This chain connects TRBV15 to TRBJ2-7; possible D gene TRBD2, 6 bases. Per germline, CDR1 LNHNV and CDR2 YYDKDF (reference sequence). Trimming removed 0 bases from V and 4 bases from J, with 7 bases in between. The CDR3 is made up of 13 amino acids. The CDR3 DNA follows: TGTGCCACCAGCAGAGATCGGGGGTACGAGCAGTACTTC. Protein sequence: CATSRDRGYEQYF.

The rearrangement joins TRBV6-5 to TRBJ2-7; 8 bases are shared with TRBD1. V trimming: 6 bases; J trimming: 5 bases; junction bases outside the gene matches: 9. The CDR3 is made up of 14 amino acids. Looked up from germline, CDR1 is MNHEY and CDR2 is SVGAGI. CDR3 sequence (DNA): TGTGCCAGCAGGAGACAGGGGACCCCGAACGAGCAGTACTTC. The encoded protein is CASRRQGTPNEQYF.

This chain connects TRBV2 to TRBJ2-7; 12 bases are shared with TRBD2. With 6 bases clipped from V and 4 bases from J, the junction kept 1 base outside the gene matches. The germline V gene has CDR1 SNHLY and CDR2 FYNNEI. The CDR3 loop spans 13 amino acids. In DNA form, the CDR3 reads TGTGCCAGCAGGACTAGCGGGGGATACGAGCAGTACTTC. Its protein is CASRTSGGYEQYF.

The genes are TRBV19 and TRBJ1-2; TRBD1 is a possible D gene (6 bases). This CDR3 contains 15 residues. Germline lookup yields CDR1 LNHDA and CDR2 SQIVND (reference sequence). The ends were cut back, 6 bases at V and 7 bases at J, with 21 bases in the middle. The DNA of the CDR3 is TGTGCCAGTAGGACAGCCCTAGGGACAAGCGGTGGCTACACCTTC. Translating gives CASRTALGTSGGYTF.